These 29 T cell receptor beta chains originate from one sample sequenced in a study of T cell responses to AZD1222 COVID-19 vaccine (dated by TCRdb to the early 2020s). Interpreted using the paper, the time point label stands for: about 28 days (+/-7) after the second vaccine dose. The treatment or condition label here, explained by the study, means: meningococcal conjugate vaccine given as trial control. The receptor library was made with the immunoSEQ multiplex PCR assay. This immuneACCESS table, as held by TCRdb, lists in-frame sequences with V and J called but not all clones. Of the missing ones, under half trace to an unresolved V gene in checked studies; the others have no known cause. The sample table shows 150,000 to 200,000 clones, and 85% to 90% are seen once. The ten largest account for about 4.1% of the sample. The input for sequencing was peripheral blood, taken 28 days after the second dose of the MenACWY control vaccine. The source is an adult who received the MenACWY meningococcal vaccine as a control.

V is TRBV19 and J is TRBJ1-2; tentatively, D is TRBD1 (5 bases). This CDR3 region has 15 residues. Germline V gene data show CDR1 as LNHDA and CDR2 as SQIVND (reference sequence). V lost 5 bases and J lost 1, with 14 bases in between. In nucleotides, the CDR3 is TGTGCCAGTAGTCCCTTTCAACAGGTTAACTATGGCTACACCTTC. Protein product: CASSPFQQVNYGYTF.

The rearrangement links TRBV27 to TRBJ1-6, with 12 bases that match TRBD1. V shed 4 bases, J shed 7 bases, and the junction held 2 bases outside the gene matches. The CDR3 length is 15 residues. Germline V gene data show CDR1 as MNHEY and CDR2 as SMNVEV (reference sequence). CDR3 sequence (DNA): TGTGCCAGCAGTTCCGGGACAGGGGGCAATTCACCCCTCCACTTT. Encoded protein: CASSSGTGGNSPLHF.

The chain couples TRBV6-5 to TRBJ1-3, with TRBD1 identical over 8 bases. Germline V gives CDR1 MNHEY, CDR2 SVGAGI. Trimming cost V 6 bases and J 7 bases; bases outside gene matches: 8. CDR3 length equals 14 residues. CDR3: CASSLDRGTNTIYF. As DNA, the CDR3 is TGTGCCAGCAGCCTAGACAGGGGAACCAACACCATATATTTT.

CDR3 DNA: TGTGCCAGCAGTGGTGATAATCAGCCCCAGCATTTT. The encoded protein is CASSGDNQPQHF. The chain combines TRBV2 with TRBJ1-5; D is unresolved. This CDR3 contains 12 residues. The germline V and J ends were trimmed by 4 bases and 4 bases, with 5 bases remaining between them. Per germline, CDR1 SNHLY and CDR2 FYNNEI.

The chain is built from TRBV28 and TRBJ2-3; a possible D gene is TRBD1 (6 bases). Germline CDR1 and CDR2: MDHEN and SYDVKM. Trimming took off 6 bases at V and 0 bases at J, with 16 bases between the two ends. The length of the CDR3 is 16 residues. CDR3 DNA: TGTGCCAGCAGCCCAAGACAGGCAATTAGCACAGATACGCAGTATTTT. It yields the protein CASSPRQAISTDTQYF.

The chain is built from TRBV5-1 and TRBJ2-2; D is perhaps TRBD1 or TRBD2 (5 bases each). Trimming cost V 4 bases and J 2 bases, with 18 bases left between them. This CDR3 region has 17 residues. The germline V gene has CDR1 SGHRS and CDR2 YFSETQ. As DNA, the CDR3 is TGCGCCAGCAGCGCCCGGGCCGAGAGGGGAAACACCGGGGAGCTGTTTTTT. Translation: CASSARAERGNTGELFF.

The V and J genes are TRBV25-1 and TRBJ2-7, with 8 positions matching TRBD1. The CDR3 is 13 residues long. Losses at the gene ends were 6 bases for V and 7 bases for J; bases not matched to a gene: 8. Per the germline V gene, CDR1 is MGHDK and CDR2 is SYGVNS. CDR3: CASRRQGAWEQYF. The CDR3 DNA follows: TGTGCCAGCAGAAGGCAGGGGGCGTGGGAGCAGTACTTC.

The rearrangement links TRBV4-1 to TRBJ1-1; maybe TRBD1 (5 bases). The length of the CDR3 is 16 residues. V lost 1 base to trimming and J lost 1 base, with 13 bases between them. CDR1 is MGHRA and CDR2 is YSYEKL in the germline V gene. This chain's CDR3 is CASSQAGRTRNTEAFF. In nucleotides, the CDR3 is TGCGCCAGCAGCCAAGCTGGAAGGACACGGAACACTGAAGCTTTCTTT.

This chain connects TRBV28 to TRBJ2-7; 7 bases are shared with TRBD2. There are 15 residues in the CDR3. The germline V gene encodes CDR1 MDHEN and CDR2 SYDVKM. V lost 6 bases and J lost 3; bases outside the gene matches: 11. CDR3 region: CASRTGSSGFYEQYF. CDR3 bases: TGTGCCAGCAGGACTGGAAGTAGCGGGTTCTACGAGCAGTACTTC. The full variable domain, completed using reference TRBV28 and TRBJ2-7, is DVKVTQSSRYLVKRTGEKVFLECVQDMDHENMFWYRQDPGLGLRLIYFSYDVKMKEKGDIPEGYSVSREKKERFSLILESASTNQTSMYLCASRTGSSGFYEQYFGPGTRLTVT.

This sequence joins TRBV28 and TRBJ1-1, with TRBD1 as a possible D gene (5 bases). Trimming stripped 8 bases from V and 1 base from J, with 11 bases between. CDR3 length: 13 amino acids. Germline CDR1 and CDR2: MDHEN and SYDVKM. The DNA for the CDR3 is TGTGCCAGCTCAGGGTTCGAGAACACTGAAGCTTTCTTT. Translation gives CASSGFENTEAFF.

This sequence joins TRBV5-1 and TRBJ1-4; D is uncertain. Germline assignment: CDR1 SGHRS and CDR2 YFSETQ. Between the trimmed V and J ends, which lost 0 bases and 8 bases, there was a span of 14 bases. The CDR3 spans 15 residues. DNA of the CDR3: TGCGCCAGCAGCTTGGAGGCCCCGATAGGAGAAAAACTGTTTTTT. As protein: CASSLEAPIGEKLFF.

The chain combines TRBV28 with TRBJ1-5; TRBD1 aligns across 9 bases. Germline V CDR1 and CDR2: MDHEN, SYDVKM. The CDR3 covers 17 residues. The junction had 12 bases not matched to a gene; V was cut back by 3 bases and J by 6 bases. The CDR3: CASSFRGMGQGGQPQHF. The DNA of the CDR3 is TGTGCCAGCAGTTTCAGGGGTATGGGACAGGGTGGTCAGCCCCAGCATTTT.

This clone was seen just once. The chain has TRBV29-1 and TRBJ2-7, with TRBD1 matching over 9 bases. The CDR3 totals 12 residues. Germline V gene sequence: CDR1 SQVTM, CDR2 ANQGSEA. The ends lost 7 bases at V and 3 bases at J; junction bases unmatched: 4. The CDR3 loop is CSARQGGYEQYF. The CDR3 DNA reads TGCAGCGCCCGACAGGGGGGCTACGAGCAGTACTTC.

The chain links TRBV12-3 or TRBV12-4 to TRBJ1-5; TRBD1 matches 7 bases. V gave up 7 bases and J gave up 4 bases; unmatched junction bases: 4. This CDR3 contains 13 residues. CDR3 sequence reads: CASNKQGNQPQHF. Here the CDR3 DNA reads TGTGCCAGCAACAAACAGGGGAATCAGCCCCAGCATTTT.

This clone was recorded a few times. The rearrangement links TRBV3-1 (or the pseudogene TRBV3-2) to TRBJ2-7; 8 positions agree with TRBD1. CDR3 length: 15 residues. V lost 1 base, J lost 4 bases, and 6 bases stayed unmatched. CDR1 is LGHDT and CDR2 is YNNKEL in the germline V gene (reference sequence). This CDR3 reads CASSQAAGGWYEQYF. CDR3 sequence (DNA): TGTGCCAGCAGCCAAGCCGCAGGGGGCTGGTACGAGCAGTACTTC.

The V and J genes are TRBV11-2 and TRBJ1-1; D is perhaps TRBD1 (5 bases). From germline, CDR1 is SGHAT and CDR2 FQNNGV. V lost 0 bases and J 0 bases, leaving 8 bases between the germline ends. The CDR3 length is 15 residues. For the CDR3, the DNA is TGTGCCAGCAGCTTAGAGAGGGGTCTGAACACTGAAGCTTTCTTT. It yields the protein CASSLERGLNTEAFF.

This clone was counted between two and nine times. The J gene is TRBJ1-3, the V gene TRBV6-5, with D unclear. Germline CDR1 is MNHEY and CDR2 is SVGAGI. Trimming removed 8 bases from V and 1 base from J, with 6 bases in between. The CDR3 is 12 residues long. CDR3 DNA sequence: TGTGCCAGCGGGGATTCTGGAAACACCATATATTTT. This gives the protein CASGDSGNTIYF.

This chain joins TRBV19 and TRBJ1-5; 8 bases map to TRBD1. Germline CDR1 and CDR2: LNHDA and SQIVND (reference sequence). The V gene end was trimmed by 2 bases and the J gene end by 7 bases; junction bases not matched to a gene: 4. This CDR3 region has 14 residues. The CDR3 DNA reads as TGTGCCAGTAGTATACAGGGGGCATGGCAGCCCCAGCATTTT. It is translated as CASSIQGAWQPQHF.

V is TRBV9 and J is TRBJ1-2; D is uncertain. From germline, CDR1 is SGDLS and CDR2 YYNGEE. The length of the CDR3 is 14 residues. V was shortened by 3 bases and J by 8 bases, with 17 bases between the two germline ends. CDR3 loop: CASSATGSSLGYTF. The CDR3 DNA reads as TGTGCCAGCAGCGCTACGGGGTCGAGTTTGGGCTACACCTTC.

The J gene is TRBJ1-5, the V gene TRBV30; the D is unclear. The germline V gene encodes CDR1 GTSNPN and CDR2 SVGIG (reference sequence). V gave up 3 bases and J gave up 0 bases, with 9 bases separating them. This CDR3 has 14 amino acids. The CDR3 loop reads CAWRGGYSNQPQHF. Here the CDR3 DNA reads TGTGCCTGGAGAGGAGGCTATAGCAATCAGCCCCAGCATTTT.

The CDR3 spells CASSVEQGAPYEQYF. In nucleotides, the CDR3 is TGTGCCAGCAGCGTAGAACAGGGGGCCCCCTACGAGCAGTACTTC. The V and J genes are TRBV7-2 and TRBJ2-7; 9 positions agree with TRBD1. From germline, CDR1 is SGHTA and CDR2 FQGNSA. Losses at the gene ends were 5 bases for V and 2 bases for J; bases not matched to a gene: 7. The CDR3 has 15 residues.

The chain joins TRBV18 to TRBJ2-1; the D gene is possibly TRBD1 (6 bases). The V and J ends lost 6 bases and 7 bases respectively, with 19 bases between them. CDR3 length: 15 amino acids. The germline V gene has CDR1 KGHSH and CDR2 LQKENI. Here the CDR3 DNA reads TGTGCCAGCTCCCAACGACAGGTAACAGCGAATGAGCAGTTCTTC. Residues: CASSQRQVTANEQFF.

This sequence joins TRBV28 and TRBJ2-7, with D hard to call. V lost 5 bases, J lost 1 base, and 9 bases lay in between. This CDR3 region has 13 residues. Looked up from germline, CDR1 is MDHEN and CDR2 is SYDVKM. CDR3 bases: TGTGCCAGCAGTCCTCAACAGTCCTACGAGCAGTACTTC. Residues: CASSPQQSYEQYF.

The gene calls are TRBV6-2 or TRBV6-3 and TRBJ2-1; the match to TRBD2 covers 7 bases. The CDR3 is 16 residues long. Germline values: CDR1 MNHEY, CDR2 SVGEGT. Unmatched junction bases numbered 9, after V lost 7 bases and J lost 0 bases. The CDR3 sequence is CASIPPGGSSYNEQFF. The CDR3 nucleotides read TGTGCCAGCATCCCCCCTGGCGGGAGCTCCTACAATGAGCAGTTCTTC.

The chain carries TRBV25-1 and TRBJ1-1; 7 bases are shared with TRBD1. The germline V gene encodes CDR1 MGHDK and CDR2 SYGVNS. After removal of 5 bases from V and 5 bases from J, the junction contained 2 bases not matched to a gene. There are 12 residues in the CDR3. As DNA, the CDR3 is TGTGCCAGCAGTCCAGGGGGAACTGAAGCTTTCTTT. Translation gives CASSPGGTEAFF. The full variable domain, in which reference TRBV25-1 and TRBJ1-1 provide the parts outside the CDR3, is EADIYQTPRYLVIGTGKKITLECSQTMGHDKMYWYQQDPGMELHLIHYSYGVNSTEKGDLSSESTVSRIRTEHFPLTLESARPSHTSQYLCASSPGGTEAFFGQGTRLTVV.

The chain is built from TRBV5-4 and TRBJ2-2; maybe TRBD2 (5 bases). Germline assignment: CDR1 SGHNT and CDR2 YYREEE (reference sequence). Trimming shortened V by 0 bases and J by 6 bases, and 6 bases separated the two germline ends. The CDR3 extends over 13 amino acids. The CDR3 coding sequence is TGTGCCAGCAGCTTGGGAGGGCCCGGGGAGCTGTTTTTT. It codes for CASSLGGPGELFF. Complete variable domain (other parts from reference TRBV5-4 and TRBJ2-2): ETGVTQSPTHLIKTRGQQVTLRCSSQSGHNTVSWYQQALGQGPQFIFQYYREEENGRGNFPPRFSGLQFPNYSSELNVNALELDDSALYLCASSLGGPGELFFGEGSRLTVL.

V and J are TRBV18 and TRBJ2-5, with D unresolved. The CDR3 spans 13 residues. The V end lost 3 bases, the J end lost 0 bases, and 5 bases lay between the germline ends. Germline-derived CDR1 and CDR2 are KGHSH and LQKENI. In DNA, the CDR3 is TGTGCCAGCTCACCGACGTACCAAGAGACCCAGTACTTC. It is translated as CASSPTYQETQYF. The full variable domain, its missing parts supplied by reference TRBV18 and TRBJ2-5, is NAGVMQNPRHLVRRRGQEARLRCSPMKGHSHVYWYRQLPEEGLKFMVYLQKENIIDESGMPKERFSAEFPKEGPSILRIQQVVRGDSAAYFCASSPTYQETQYFGPGTRLLVL.

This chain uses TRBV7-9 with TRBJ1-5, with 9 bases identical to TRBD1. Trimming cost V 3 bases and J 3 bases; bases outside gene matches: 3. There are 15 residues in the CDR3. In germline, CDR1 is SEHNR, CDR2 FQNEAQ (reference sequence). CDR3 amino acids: CASSFGTGTNQPQHF. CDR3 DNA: TGTGCCAGCAGCTTCGGGACAGGGACCAATCAGCCCCAGCATTTT.

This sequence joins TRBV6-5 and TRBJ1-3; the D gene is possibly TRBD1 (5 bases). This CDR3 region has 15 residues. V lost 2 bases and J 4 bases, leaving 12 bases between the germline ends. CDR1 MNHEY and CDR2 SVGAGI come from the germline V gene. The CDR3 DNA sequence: TGTGCCAGCAGTTACGCGCCCAGACAGGGAAACACCATATATTTT. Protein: CASSYAPRQGNTIYF.